This T cell receptor (beta chain) originates from a study of shared clonotypes between healthy human individuals. V lost 8 bases to trimming and J lost 0 bases; unmatched junction nucleotides: 10. The germline gives CDR1 MDHEN, CDR2 SYDVKM. CDR3 size: 15 residues. Profiling relied on immunoSEQ multiplex PCR, and the TCRdb table lists in-frame clones only, not all of them. The sample includes approximately 530,000 clones, 90% to 96% of them seen just once. The TCR comes from a woman aged 25 to 39 in good health. The chain employs TRBV28 and TRBJ2-7; 7 bases align to TRBD1. The sample taken for sequencing was naive CD4+ T cells sorted from blood. The subset denotes: CD45RA+ positively selected. In DNA, the CDR3 is TGTGCCAGCGCGATCACAGGGGTCAGCTCCTACGAGCAGTACTTC. This sequence encodes CASAITGVSSYEQYF.